The rows below give T cell receptor beta chains drawn from one sample of a study of cytomegalovirus exposure and HLA in healthy donors. TCRdb's table, derived via immunoSEQ multiplex PCR, lists solely in-frame clones and lacks some. This table lists under 200,000 clones. Material: PBMCs. All receptors derive from a woman aged 18-29 years in good health and CMV-seropositive. CDR3s include the opening cysteine and the closing phenylalanine or tryptophan. Each record gives: D gene, J gene, V gene, CDR3 DNA, CDR3 protein. The D gene is left open where the match is weak.

d_call: -
j_call: TRBJ1-1
v_call: TRBV19
cdr3_nt: TGTGCCAGTAGTATAGGACGGATCCTGAGGGCGACTGAAGCTTTCTTT
cdr3_aa: CASSIGRILRATEAFF

d_call: TRBD1
j_call: TRBJ1-1
v_call: TRBV5-1
cdr3_nt: TGCGCCAGCAGCCCTACAGGGGAAGGGACTGAAGCTTTCTTT
cdr3_aa: CASSPTGEGTEAFF

d_call: -
j_call: TRBJ1-2
v_call: TRBV11-1
cdr3_nt: TGTGCCAGCAGTTACATAACACAGAACTATGGCTACACCTTC
cdr3_aa: CASSYITQNYGYTF

d_call: -
j_call: TRBJ2-2
v_call: TRBV9
cdr3_nt: TGTGCCAGCACCGTGACAGGAAACACCGGGGAGCCGTTTTTT
cdr3_aa: CASTVTGNTGEPFF

d_call: TRBD2
j_call: TRBJ2-1
v_call: TRBV19
cdr3_nt: TGTGCCAGTAGTGGGGCGGGACTAGCGGTGCCTGGGGGTTACAATGAGCAGTTCTTC
cdr3_aa: CASSGAGLAVPGGYNEQFF

d_call: TRBD1
j_call: TRBJ1-1
v_call: TRBV5-1
cdr3_nt: TGCGCCAGCAGCTTGGTAACAGGGGGCAAGGTCGGTGAAGCTTTCTTT
cdr3_aa: CASSLVTGGKVGEAFF

d_call: -
j_call: TRBJ1-1
v_call: TRBV2
cdr3_nt: TGTGCCAGCAGGTCGACAGTCGAAGCTTTCTTT
cdr3_aa: CASRSTVEAFF

d_call: -
j_call: TRBJ1-2
v_call: TRBV6-5
cdr3_nt: TGTGCCAGCAGCTCGGGGGGCCTGAACTATGGCTACACCTTC
cdr3_aa: CASSSGGLNYGYTF

d_call: -
j_call: TRBJ2-7
v_call: TRBV7-3
cdr3_nt: TGTGCCAGCAGCTCGTACTCCTACGAGCAGTACTTC
cdr3_aa: CASSSYSYEQYF

d_call: TRBD2
j_call: TRBJ2-1
v_call: TRBV30
cdr3_nt: TGTGCCTGGAGTTACGGACGGGGGGGCCGACCCAATGAGCAGTTCTTC
cdr3_aa: CAWSYGRGGRPNEQFF

d_call: -
j_call: TRBJ2-5
v_call: TRBV4-2
cdr3_nt: TGTGCCAGCAGCCAAGCCGGAAGCGGAGGCGGTTCGGAGACCCAGTACTTC
cdr3_aa: CASSQAGSGGGSETQYF

d_call: -
j_call: TRBJ2-1
v_call: TRBV19
cdr3_nt: TGTGCCAGTAGTATAGCCGGGGGCTCCTACAATGAGCAGTTCTTC
cdr3_aa: CASSIAGGSYNEQFF

d_call: -
j_call: TRBJ2-3
v_call: TRBV4-2
cdr3_nt: TGTGCCAGCAGCCAAGATCCAGTAAGGGGGGGTGGAGATACGCAGTATTTT
cdr3_aa: CASSQDPVRGGGDTQYF

d_call: TRBD1
j_call: TRBJ1-1
v_call: TRBV7-8
cdr3_nt: TGTGCCAGCAGCCCGGGACAGGCTAACACTGAAGCTTTCTTT
cdr3_aa: CASSPGQANTEAFF

d_call: -
j_call: TRBJ1-1
v_call: TRBV4-2
cdr3_nt: TGTGCCAGCAGCCACCAACGCGGGGAGGACACTGAAGCTTTCTTT
cdr3_aa: CASSHQRGEDTEAFF

d_call: -
j_call: TRBJ2-5
v_call: TRBV11-3
cdr3_nt: TGTGCCAGCAGCTTACGAGTTCGCGAGACCCAGTACTTC
cdr3_aa: CASSLRVRETQYF

d_call: TRBD1
j_call: TRBJ1-2
v_call: TRBV9
cdr3_nt: TGTGCCAGCAGCACAGGGGGGTGGAATGGCTACACCTTC
cdr3_aa: CASSTGGWNGYTF

d_call: TRBD1
j_call: TRBJ2-6
v_call: TRBV14
cdr3_nt: TGTGCCAGCAGCCAAGAGCAGGGGGCCCGACTATCCCTGCCTGGGGCCAACGTCCTGACTTTC
cdr3_aa: CASSQEQGARLSLPGANVLTF

d_call: TRBD2
j_call: TRBJ2-3
v_call: TRBV6-1
cdr3_nt: TGTGCCAGCAGTGAAGAAGCGGGAGGGGGGGTTGCGCAGTATTTT
cdr3_aa: CASSEEAGGGVAQYF

d_call: -
j_call: TRBJ2-6
v_call: TRBV2
cdr3_nt: TGTGCCAGCATTCCCGACTCCGCCGCTGGGGCCAACGTCCTGACTTTC
cdr3_aa: CASIPDSAAGANVLTF

d_call: TRBD1
j_call: TRBJ2-2
v_call: TRBV6-5
cdr3_nt: TGTGCCAGCAGTTACCTGACAGGGGCCGGGGGGGAGCTGTTTTTT
cdr3_aa: CASSYLTGAGGELFF

d_call: -
j_call: TRBJ2-1
v_call: TRBV5-6
cdr3_nt: TGTGCCAGCAGCTTGTGGAAGGGAGCGGATGAGCAGTTCTTC
cdr3_aa: CASSLWKGADEQFF

d_call: -
j_call: TRBJ1-1
v_call: TRBV15
cdr3_nt: TGTGCCACCAGCAGAGCGGGACAGAACACTGAAGCTTTCTTT
cdr3_aa: CATSRAGQNTEAFF

d_call: -
j_call: TRBJ2-2
v_call: TRBV5-1
cdr3_nt: TGCGCCAGCAGCTTGACAACAGGGTGGGCCGGGGAGCTGTTTTTT
cdr3_aa: CASSLTTGWAGELFF

d_call: TRBD2
j_call: TRBJ2-1
v_call: TRBV7-9
cdr3_nt: TGTGCCAGCAGCTTCGGACTAGCGGGGGGTAGCTCCTACAATGAGCAGTTCTTC
cdr3_aa: CASSFGLAGGSSYNEQFF

d_call: -
j_call: TRBJ1-2
v_call: TRBV2
cdr3_nt: TGTGCCAGCAGTGTACAGTATGGCTACACCTTC
cdr3_aa: CASSVQYGYTF

d_call: -
j_call: TRBJ1-6
v_call: TRBV5-6
cdr3_nt: TGTGCCAGCAGCTTGGTTGGGACACCCTATAATTCACCCCTCCACTTT
cdr3_aa: CASSLVGTPYNSPLHF

d_call: TRBD1
j_call: TRBJ1-5
v_call: TRBV6-1
cdr3_nt: TGTGCCAGCAGTGATAGCGGGACAGGGTTCGGTCAGCCCCAGCATTTT
cdr3_aa: CASSDSGTGFGQPQHF

d_call: TRBD1
j_call: TRBJ1-2
v_call: TRBV7-3
cdr3_nt: TGTGCCAGCAGCCCCCGGGACAGGGGCTATGGCTACACCTTC
cdr3_aa: CASSPRDRGYGYTF

d_call: -
j_call: TRBJ2-3
v_call: TRBV19
cdr3_nt: TGTGCCAGTAGTATCCCCTGGGAGGCAGATACGCAGTATTTT
cdr3_aa: CASSIPWEADTQYF

d_call: -
j_call: TRBJ2-7
v_call: TRBV10-2
cdr3_nt: TGCGCCAGCAGGACAGGCGGCTACGAGCAGTACTTC
cdr3_aa: CASRTGGYEQYF

d_call: TRBD2
j_call: TRBJ2-6
v_call: TRBV14
cdr3_nt: TGTGCCAGCAGCTCCGGGGGGTTTTCTGGGGCCAACGTCCTGACTTTC
cdr3_aa: CASSSGGFSGANVLTF

d_call: -
j_call: TRBJ2-3
v_call: TRBV30
cdr3_nt: TGTGCCTGGAGCCGATCAGCAGATACGCAGTATTTT
cdr3_aa: CAWSRSADTQYF

d_call: -
j_call: TRBJ1-1
v_call: TRBV6-1
cdr3_nt: TGTGCCAGCAATTTGGACAGCCCGAACACTGAAGCTTTCTTT
cdr3_aa: CASNLDSPNTEAFF

d_call: -
j_call: TRBJ2-1
v_call: TRBV2
cdr3_nt: TGTGCCAGCAGTGAAGGAGAGGGCTCCTACAATGAGCAGTTCTTC
cdr3_aa: CASSEGEGSYNEQFF

d_call: TRBD1
j_call: TRBJ1-5
v_call: TRBV4-3
cdr3_nt: TGCGCCAGCAGCCAAAACAGGGGACAGCCCCAGCATTTT
cdr3_aa: CASSQNRGQPQHF

d_call: -
j_call: TRBJ1-2
v_call: TRBV30
cdr3_nt: TGTGCCTGCCGAGGAGACTATGGCTACACCTTC
cdr3_aa: CACRGDYGYTF

d_call: -
j_call: TRBJ1-1
v_call: TRBV12-5
cdr3_nt: TGTGCTAGTGGTTTGAAACTGGGGAGGGCTGAAGCTTTCTTT
cdr3_aa: CASGLKLGRAEAFF

d_call: -
j_call: TRBJ1-1
v_call: TRBV6-5
cdr3_nt: TGTGCCAGCCTCATGGGGACATATATGAACACTGAAGCTTTCTTT
cdr3_aa: CASLMGTYMNTEAFF

d_call: -
j_call: TRBJ1-5
v_call: TRBV15
cdr3_nt: TGTGCCACCAGCAGAGATCTGTCGGGGAATCAGCCCCAGCATTTT
cdr3_aa: CATSRDLSGNQPQHF